These 2 T cell receptor beta chains originate from one sample sequenced in a study of identical twins. TCRdb fed the 5' RACE reads into MiXCR, producing one record per CDR3 protein. The sample carries around 650,000 distinct CDR3 sequences, just over 7% recorded once. In addition, the sample was reused for a study of yellow fever vaccine responses in identical twins.

The sequenced sample was PBMCs. These TCRs come from a woman under 30 in good health.

The chain recombines TRBV28 with TRBJ2-7; 11 positions agree with TRBD1. CDR1 MDHEN and CDR2 SYDVKM come from the germline V gene. The CDR3 length is 19 residues. V was clipped by 4 bases and J by 0 bases; unmatched bases: 14. In DNA, the CDR3 is TGTGCCAGCAGTTCCAACCGGGACAGGGGGTTTTTAAGCTCCTACGAGCAGTACGTC. This translates into CASSSNRDRGFLSSYEQYV.

There are many counts of this clonotype. The chain couples TRBV5-1 to TRBJ1-1; no clear D. The CDR3 spans 14 residues. Deletions cut 5 bases from V and 1 base from J, with 12 bases between. Germline V lookup: CDR1 SGHRS, CDR2 YFSETQ. DNA of the CDR3: TGCGCCAGCAGTTCGACGGGTCCGAACACTGAAGCTTTCTTT. Its translation: CASSSTGPNTEAFF.